A selection of T cell receptor beta chains follows, all from one sample in a study of circulating CD8 cells and anti-PD-1 response in melanoma. TCRdb analysed the reads with MiXCR anew, one entry per CDR3 protein. The sample includes some 2,000 distinct CDR3 sequences, less than 9.5% seen only once; the top ten take approximately 8.2%. Here the sequenced sample was CD8+ T cells from PBMCs, taken at baseline or after one month of anti-PD-1 therapy (not recorded which). The receptors shown here come from a human donor with melanoma. Each CDR3 is given with its conserved first and last residue. The D gene is left open where the match is weak. Expanded clones get a size class; other rows say once, few or many, or leave the size out.

abundance: medium-sized; j_gene: TRBJ2-7; v_gene: TRBV7-2; d_gene: TRBD1; CDR3aa: CASSLPTHSGTDSSYEQYF; CDR3nt: TGTGCCAGCAGCTTACCCACACACTCCGGGACAGACAGCTCCTACGAGCAGTACTTC
abundance: NA; j_gene: TRBJ2-7; v_gene: TRBV7-2; d_gene: TRBD2; CDR3aa: CASSFLSGTSGSSYEQYF; CDR3nt: TGTGCCAGCAGCTTCCTATCGGGGACTAGCGGGAGCTCCTACGAGCAGTACTTC
abundance: medium-sized; j_gene: TRBJ2-2; v_gene: TRBV6-2/TRBV6-3; d_gene: TRBD2; CDR3aa: CASSRLAGELKAGELFF; CDR3nt: TGTGCCAGCAGTCGACTAGCGGGAGAACTTAAGGCCGGGGAGCTGTTTTTT
abundance: medium-sized; j_gene: TRBJ1-1; v_gene: TRBV19; d_gene: NA; CDR3aa: CASSIIGSTEAFF; CDR3nt: TGTGCCAGTAGTATAATTGGGAGCACTGAAGCTTTCTTT
abundance: medium-sized; j_gene: TRBJ2-7; v_gene: TRBV20-1; d_gene: NA; CDR3aa: CSASSGGSEQYF; CDR3nt: TGCAGTGCTAGTTCGGGGGGCTCCGAGCAGTACTTC
abundance: medium-sized; j_gene: TRBJ2-6; v_gene: TRBV19; d_gene: TRBD1; CDR3aa: CATQGQGEISGANVLTF; CDR3nt: TGTGCCACCCAGGGACAGGGGGAAATCTCTGGGGCCAACGTCCTGACTTTC
abundance: medium-sized; j_gene: TRBJ2-7; v_gene: TRBV9; d_gene: NA; CDR3aa: CASSVEGRVRGEQYF; CDR3nt: TGTGCCAGCAGCGTAGAAGGCAGGGTACGGGGGGAGCAGTACTTC
abundance: large; j_gene: TRBJ1-5; v_gene: TRBV9; d_gene: TRBD1; CDR3aa: CASSPGQGGQPQHF; CDR3nt: TGTGCCAGCAGCCCGGGACAGGGCGGGCAGCCCCAGCATTTT
abundance: NA; j_gene: TRBJ2-7; v_gene: TRBV5-6; d_gene: NA; CDR3aa: CASSLGSGSSYEQYF; CDR3nt: TGTGCCAGCAGCTTGGGGTCCGGGAGCTCCTACGAGCAGTACTTC
abundance: medium-sized; j_gene: TRBJ1-2; v_gene: TRBV27; d_gene: TRBD1; CDR3aa: CASSHHQGAGYGYTF; CDR3nt: TGTGCCAGCAGTCACCATCAGGGGGCTGGCTATGGCTACACCTTC
abundance: medium-sized; j_gene: TRBJ2-1; v_gene: TRBV27; d_gene: TRBD1; CDR3aa: CASSLQGAANEQFF; CDR3nt: TGTGCCAGCAGTTTACAGGGGGCGGCCAATGAGCAGTTCTTC
abundance: medium-sized; j_gene: TRBJ1-5; v_gene: TRBV28; d_gene: NA; CDR3aa: CASRPFGLNQPQHF; CDR3nt: TGTGCCAGCAGACCCTTTGGTCTAAATCAGCCCCAGCATTTT
abundance: medium-sized; j_gene: TRBJ1-5; v_gene: TRBV23-1; d_gene: NA; CDR3aa: CASSQFPINQPQHF; CDR3nt: TGCGCCAGCAGTCAATTCCCAATTAATCAGCCCCAGCATTTT
abundance: NA; j_gene: TRBJ2-3; v_gene: TRBV28; d_gene: NA; CDR3aa: CASSRSTVETDTQYF; CDR3nt: TGTGCCAGCAGTCGATCGACAGTGGAAACAGATACGCAGTATTTT
abundance: NA; j_gene: TRBJ2-2; v_gene: TRBV9; d_gene: NA; CDR3aa: CASSSLNLGELFF; CDR3nt: TGTGCCAGCAGCAGCCTTAACCTCGGGGAGCTGTTTTTT
abundance: medium-sized; j_gene: TRBJ2-3; v_gene: TRBV5-6; d_gene: TRBD1; CDR3aa: CASSYDRVDTQYF; CDR3nt: TGTGCCAGCAGCTACGACAGGGTAGATACGCAGTATTTT
abundance: medium-sized; j_gene: TRBJ1-1; v_gene: TRBV19; d_gene: NA; CDR3aa: CASIMDRLGKNTEAFF; CDR3nt: TGTGCCAGTATTATGGACAGATTGGGGAAGAACACTGAAGCTTTCTTT
abundance: medium-sized; j_gene: TRBJ2-3; v_gene: TRBV27; d_gene: TRBD1; CDR3aa: CASSLWMRGQGQDTQYF; CDR3nt: TGTGCCAGCAGTTTATGGATGAGGGGACAGGGCCAAGATACGCAGTATTTT
abundance: medium-sized; j_gene: TRBJ2-7; v_gene: TRBV19; d_gene: NA; CDR3aa: CASSILGGPYEQYF; CDR3nt: TGTGCCAGTAGTATCTTAGGAGGTCCCTACGAGCAGTACTTC
abundance: medium-sized; j_gene: TRBJ2-7; v_gene: TRBV12-5; d_gene: TRBD1; CDR3aa: CASGSPLDRGYASYEQYF; CDR3nt: TGTGCTAGTGGTTCCCCGTTGGACAGGGGGTATGCCTCCTACGAGCAGTACTTC
abundance: large; j_gene: TRBJ2-5; v_gene: TRBV2; d_gene: TRBD2; CDR3aa: CASSLRLAVQETQYF; CDR3nt: TGTGCCAGCAGTCTAAGACTAGCGGTACAAGAGACCCAGTACTTC
abundance: medium-sized; j_gene: TRBJ2-1; v_gene: TRBV7-8; d_gene: NA; CDR3aa: CASSLGTREQFF; CDR3nt: TGTGCCAGCAGCTTAGGAACTAGGGAGCAGTTCTTC
abundance: NA; j_gene: TRBJ2-3; v_gene: TRBV28; d_gene: NA; CDR3aa: CASSPLAGSTDTQYF; CDR3nt: TGTGCCAGCAGTCCACTGGCGGGCAGCACAGATACGCAGTATTTT
abundance: few; j_gene: TRBJ2-7; v_gene: TRBV5-5; d_gene: TRBD2; CDR3aa: CASSRGVAYEQYF; CDR3nt: TGTGCCAGCAGCCGGGGGGTTGCCTACGAGCAGTACTTC
abundance: NA; j_gene: TRBJ2-7; v_gene: TRBV29-1; d_gene: NA; CDR3aa: CSVEDSYEQYF; CDR3nt: TGCAGCGTTGAAGACAGCTACGAGCAGTACTTC
abundance: large; j_gene: TRBJ2-7; v_gene: TRBV14; d_gene: NA; CDR3aa: CASSQAWQGKHEQYF; CDR3nt: TGTGCCAGCAGCCAAGCTTGGCAGGGGAAGCACGAGCAGTACTTC
abundance: medium-sized; j_gene: TRBJ2-7; v_gene: TRBV27; d_gene: TRBD2; CDR3aa: CASSFGTSGAYEQYF; CDR3nt: TGTGCCAGCAGTTTCGGGACTAGCGGGGCCTACGAGCAGTACTTC
abundance: few; j_gene: TRBJ2-2; v_gene: TRBV27; d_gene: TRBD1; CDR3aa: CASSYGPGTANTGVLFF; CDR3nt: TGTGCCAGCAGTTATGGGCCCGGGACAGCGAACACCGGGGTGCTGTTTTTT
abundance: medium-sized; j_gene: TRBJ2-7; v_gene: TRBV6-6; d_gene: NA; CDR3aa: CASSYGGGGYEQYF; CDR3nt: TGTGCCAGCAGTTACGGAGGGGGGGGCTACGAGCAGTACTTC
abundance: NA; j_gene: TRBJ2-1; v_gene: TRBV9; d_gene: NA; CDR3aa: CASRTGSGNEQFF; CDR3nt: TGTGCCAGCAGGACGGGGTCAGGCAATGAGCAGTTCTTC
abundance: medium-sized; j_gene: TRBJ2-1; v_gene: TRBV27; d_gene: NA; CDR3aa: CASSEQIYSYNEQFF; CDR3nt: TGTGCCAGCAGTGAACAGATTTACTCCTACAATGAGCAGTTCTTC
abundance: NA; j_gene: TRBJ2-1; v_gene: TRBV19; d_gene: TRBD1; CDR3aa: CASSIPTGRNEQFF; CDR3nt: TGTGCCAGTAGTATCCCGACAGGGCGGAATGAGCAGTTCTTC
abundance: medium-sized; j_gene: TRBJ2-1; v_gene: TRBV29-1; d_gene: NA; CDR3aa: CSVEARYNEQFF; CDR3nt: TGCAGCGTTGAAGCCCGATACAATGAGCAGTTCTTC
abundance: medium-sized; j_gene: TRBJ1-4; v_gene: TRBV28; d_gene: NA; CDR3aa: CASTWANEKLFF; CDR3nt: TGTGCCAGCACCTGGGCTAATGAAAAACTGTTTTTT
abundance: large; j_gene: TRBJ2-7; v_gene: TRBV19; d_gene: NA; CDR3aa: CASSISDGSYYEQYF; CDR3nt: TGTGCCAGTAGTATCAGCGACGGCAGCTACTACGAGCAGTACTTC
abundance: few; j_gene: TRBJ2-1; v_gene: TRBV12-3/TRBV12-4; d_gene: TRBD2; CDR3aa: CASSFLPGASGYSSYNEQFF; CDR3nt: TGTGCCAGCAGTTTCCTCCCCGGAGCTAGCGGGTATAGCTCCTACAATGAGCAGTTCTTC
abundance: medium-sized; j_gene: TRBJ2-7; v_gene: TRBV28; d_gene: NA; CDR3aa: CASSSIESGSYEQYF; CDR3nt: TGTGCCAGCAGTTCCATCGAGTCAGGATCTTACGAGCAGTACTTC
abundance: medium-sized; j_gene: TRBJ1-2; v_gene: TRBV27; d_gene: TRBD1; CDR3aa: CASSSRDRGSTYGYTF; CDR3nt: TGTGCCAGCAGTTCCCGGGACAGGGGGTCAACCTATGGCTACACCTTC
abundance: medium-sized; j_gene: TRBJ2-7; v_gene: TRBV27; d_gene: NA; CDR3aa: CASSLIEGKEQYF; CDR3nt: TGTGCCAGCAGTTTAATAGAGGGGAAGGAGCAGTACTTC